This record covers a single T cell receptor (beta chain). Assay runs were performed at deep level. Measured with immunoSEQ multiplex PCR; TCRdb has only the in-frame clones, and not every one. The table lists around 2.1 million clones, approximately 95% of them singletons. The entry originates in a study of shared clonotypes between healthy human individuals. Germline CDR1 SNHLY, CDR2 FYNNEI. V lost 8 bases, J lost 6 bases, and 17 bases lay in between. The CDR3 spans 14 residues. The TCR was taken from a man younger than 30 in good health. The gene calls are TRBV2 and TRBJ1-5; unclear D gene. Sequencing was performed on naive CD4+ T cells sorted from blood. Noted subset: CD45RA+ positively selected. This CDR3 is CASLPGGWGQPQHF. CDR3 sequence (DNA): TGTGCCAGCCTACCCGGTGGATGGGGTCAGCCCCAGCATTTT.